Shown below are 30 T cell receptor beta chains from a single sample sequenced in a study of blood T cells in healthy people across ages. A second about 7 to 11 cycle PCR used barcoded and J-beta primers. In TCRdb, the 5' RACE reads were re-called with MiXCR into one record per CDR3 protein. The sample shows 850,000 to 1,300,000 distinct CDR3 sequences, 40% to 55% of them seen only once. The sequenced sample consisted of blood. These receptors came from a woman aged 55-70 years in good health.

V and J are TRBV5-6 and TRBJ1-6, with TRBD1 matching 7 bases. The ends lost 5 bases at V and 3 bases at J; junction bases unmatched: 8. The CDR3 spans 16 residues. Germline loops: CDR1 SGHDT, CDR2 YYEEEE. CDR3 in amino acids: CASRNSGTDYNSPLHF. The CDR3 DNA reads TGTGCCAGCAGGAATTCCGGGACAGACTATAATTCACCCCTCCACTTT.

The chain employs TRBV3-1 and TRBJ2-3; 7 nucleotides align to TRBD2. The CDR3 totals 16 residues. J gave up 1 base and V 0 bases, and 4 bases lay outside the gene matches. Germline values: CDR1 LGHDT, CDR2 YNNKEL (reference sequence). CDR3 region: CASSQEPSGRTDTQYF. Written as DNA, the CDR3 is TGTGCCAGCAGCCAAGAGCCTAGCGGTCGCACAGATACGCAGTATTTT.

This clonotype has only a few counts. The chain employs TRBV4-1 and TRBJ1-1, with a possible D match to TRBD1 (5 bases). V lost 2 bases and J lost 5, with 15 bases in between. This CDR3 contains 15 residues. The germline CDR1 and CDR2 sequences are MGHRA and YSYEKL. The CDR3 nucleotides read TGCGCCAGCAGCCAATCCCGGGGCGCGAGGACTGAAGCTTTCTTT. Its protein is CASSQSRGARTEAFF.

V usage is TRBV19 and J usage is TRBJ2-7; TRBD1 agrees at 8 bases. V shed 0 bases and J 2 bases; nucleotides not matched to a gene: 3. The germline CDR1 and CDR2 sequences are LNHDA and SQIVND (reference sequence). The CDR3 spans 15 residues. The CDR3 coding sequence is TGTGCCAGTAGTATAGACACAGGGGGAGCCTACGAGCAGTACTTC. Amino acids: CASSIDTGGAYEQYF.

Only a few counts were recorded for this clonotype. This sequence joins TRBV20-1 and TRBJ2-1; TRBD2 agrees at 7 bases. Trimming cost V 6 bases and J 4 bases; bases outside gene matches: 3. Germline V gene data show CDR1 as DFQATT and CDR2 as SNEGSKA (reference sequence). CDR3 length: 12 residues. This CDR3 is CSAGGRYNEQFF. CDR3 in DNA: TGCAGTGCGGGGGGGAGATACAATGAGCAGTTCTTC.

This rearrangement joins TRBV27 to TRBJ2-3; D may be TRBD2 (6 bases). CDR3 length: 15 amino acids. The germline V gene has CDR1 MNHEY and CDR2 SMNVEV (reference sequence). Deletions cut 8 bases from V and 2 bases from J, with 17 bases between. The CDR3 loop reads CASGLLPGATDTQYF. The CDR3 nucleotides are TGTGCCAGCGGCCTCCTCCCGGGAGCCACAGATACGCAGTATTTT.

This clonotype turned up a few times. The rearrangement joins TRBV24-1 to TRBJ2-5, with unresolved D. This CDR3 region has 11 residues. V lost 4 bases and J 5 bases, leaving 4 bases between the germline ends. Germline CDR1 and CDR2: KGHDR and SFDVKD. CDR3 sequence: CATSELETQYF. DNA for the CDR3: TGTGCCACCAGTGAACTTGAGACCCAGTACTTC.

The J gene is TRBJ2-2, the V gene TRBV29-1, with 8 bases matching TRBD1. From germline, CDR1 is SQVTM and CDR2 ANQGSEA. The V and J ends lost 8 bases and 3 bases, in that order; junction bases with no gene match: 11. This CDR3 has 15 amino acids. The CDR3 sequence: CSLPVGQGDTGELFF. For the CDR3, the DNA is TGCAGCCTCCCGGTTGGACAGGGCGACACCGGGGAGCTGTTTTTT.

The CDR3 sequence: CASSVDRESYEQYF. As DNA, the CDR3 is TGTGCCAGCAGTGTGGACAGGGAATCCTACGAGCAGTACTTC. The chain recombines TRBV28 with TRBJ2-7; TRBD1 matches at 8 bases. CDR1 is MDHEN and CDR2 is SYDVKM in the germline V gene. The CDR3 sequence is 14 residues long. V shed 5 bases, J shed 1 base, and the junction held 4 bases outside the gene matches.

The chain combines TRBV20-1 with TRBJ2-7, with D perhaps TRBD2 (6 bases). Per the germline V gene, CDR1 is DFQATT and CDR2 is SNEGSKA (reference sequence). This CDR3 spans 13 amino acids. Trimming left V 1 base short and J 6 bases short, with 13 bases between. The CDR3 is CSARVPVGGEQYF. The DNA of the CDR3 is TGCAGTGCTAGAGTCCCGGTGGGGGGCGAGCAGTACTTC.

Comment on this clonotype: The junction departs from germline at one end; a sequencing error may be responsible. The rearrangement joins TRBV11-2 to TRBJ2-7; 9 bases fit TRBD2. The germline gives CDR1 SGHAT, CDR2 FQNNGV. The CDR3 runs 15 residues. CDR3 residues: CASTLLAGSSYEQYF. In DNA, the CDR3 is TGTGCCAGCACCTTACTAGCGGGTAGCTCCTACGAGCAGTACTTC.

This rearrangement joins TRBV5-6 to TRBJ2-7; D tentatively reads TRBD1 or TRBD2 (6 bases each). CDR3 length: 16 residues. Trimming shortened V by 3 bases and J by 1 base, and 17 bases separated the two germline ends. Germline loops: CDR1 SGHDT, CDR2 YYEEEE. The CDR3 DNA follows: TGTGCCAGCAGCTACGCGACGGCGGGACAATCCTACGAGCAGTACTTC. Residues: CASSYATAGQSYEQYF. The entire variable domain, with the rest obtained from reference TRBV5-6 and TRBJ2-7, is as follows: DAGVTQSPTHLIKTRGQQVTLRCSPKSGHDTVSWYQQALGQGPQFIFQYYEEEERQRGNFPDRFSGHQFPNYSSELNVNALLLGDSALYLCASSYATAGQSYEQYFGPGTRLTVT.

Turning to this clonotype: Compared with germline, one end of the junction differs, possibly owing to a read error. The chain has TRBV27 and TRBJ2-1, with D maybe TRBD2 (6 bases). Germline V gene data show CDR1 as MNHEY and CDR2 as SMNVEV (reference sequence). CDR3 size: 14 residues. This CDR3 reads CTSRRPGLYNEQFF. The DNA for the CDR3 is TGTACCAGCAGACGGCCGGGACTTTACAATGAGCAGTTCTTC.

J is TRBJ2-7 and V is TRBV15; maybe TRBD1 (5 bases). Trimming removed 2 bases from V and 7 bases from J, with 12 bases in between. Germline CDR1 LNHNV, CDR2 YYDKDF (reference sequence). CDR3 length equals 13 residues. The CDR3: CATSRRSPGEQYF. The CDR3 coding sequence is TGTGCCACCAGCAGACGGAGCCCAGGGGAGCAGTACTTC.

This clonotype was seen a handful of times. V usage is TRBV12-3 or TRBV12-4 and J usage is TRBJ2-3; 13 bases agree with TRBD2. J was trimmed by 2 bases and V by 6 bases; bases with no gene match: 14. The CDR3 loop spans 19 amino acids. This chain's CDR3 is CASSFDHRGLAGLTDTQYF. In DNA form, the CDR3 reads TGTGCCAGCAGCTTCGACCACAGGGGACTAGCGGGACTCACAGATACGCAGTATTTT.

The rearrangement uses TRBV28 and TRBJ2-1, with D possibly TRBD1 on 6 matching bases. The CDR3 has 14 amino acids. The V end lost 5 bases, the J end lost 2 bases, and 10 bases lay between the germline ends. CDR1 and CDR2 from the germline V gene are MDHEN and SYDVKM. The CDR3 sequence: CASSPGQPYNEQFF. The CDR3 DNA sequence: TGTGCCAGCAGTCCCGGACAGCCCTACAATGAGCAGTTCTTC.

This clonotype was detected only a few times. The chain couples TRBV28 to TRBJ2-7, with 12 positions matching TRBD2. V lost 6 bases and J lost 7; bases outside the gene matches: 4. Germline-derived CDR1 and CDR2 are MDHEN and SYDVKM. The CDR3 has 13 residues. Written as DNA, the CDR3 is TGTGCCAGCAGGGTCGGACTAGCGGGGGAGCAGTACTTC. This gives the protein CASRVGLAGEQYF.

This clonotype was picked up a small number of times. The J gene is TRBJ2-5, the V gene TRBV20-1; D is unresolved. CDR1 DFQATT and CDR2 SNEGSKA come from the germline V gene (reference sequence). V was trimmed by 6 bases and J by 3 bases, leaving 20 bases between them. The CDR3 length is 15 residues. The CDR3 is CSARDAGRFKETQYF. CDR3 bases: TGCAGTGCCCGCGACGCAGGTCGTTTCAAAGAGACCCAGTACTTC.

The chain uses TRBV24-1 and TRBJ2-1, with 10 bases matching TRBD1. This CDR3 contains 17 residues. Germline assignment: CDR1 KGHDR and CDR2 SFDVKD. Unmatched junction bases numbered 11, after V lost 3 bases and J lost 7 bases. As DNA, the CDR3 is TGTGCCACCAGTGATGGGATGACAGGGGGCATAGGGAATGAGCAGTTCTTC. Translation gives CATSDGMTGGIGNEQFF.

The chain recombines TRBV5-1 with TRBJ2-7; TRBD2 is a possible D gene (6 bases). Germline V CDR1 and CDR2: SGHRS, YFSETQ. The CDR3 has 15 amino acids. The V end was cut by 3 bases, the J end by 6 bases, with 19 bases between. The CDR3 region has the DNA TGCGCCAGCAGCTCCACCGGGACTGGAACCTGCGAGCAGTACTTC. Translated: CASSSTGTGTCEQYF.

This clonotype was seen many times. This chain uses TRBV29-1 with TRBJ2-4, with D perhaps TRBD1 or TRBD2 (6 bases each). V lost 2 bases to trimming and J lost 7 bases, with 12 bases between them. Germline CDR1 and CDR2: SQVTM and ANQGSEA. The CDR3 extends over 13 amino acids. The CDR3 DNA reads as TGCAGCGTTGAAATCCGGAGGGGGAACATTCAGTACTTC. This translates into CSVEIRRGNIQYF.

This rearrangement joins TRBV6-5 to TRBJ1-1, with a weak D call TRBD1 (6 bases). V dropped 6 bases and J dropped 5 bases, with 13 bases sitting between them. Looked up from germline, CDR1 is MNHEY and CDR2 is SVGAGI. This CDR3 has 13 residues. Here the CDR3 reads CASSGGRITEAFF. The CDR3 DNA is TGTGCCAGCAGCGGGGGCAGAATAACTGAAGCTTTCTTT.

This rearrangement joins TRBV7-9 to TRBJ2-7; 7 bases fit TRBD2. Germline loops: CDR1 SEHNR, CDR2 FQNEAQ (reference sequence). This CDR3 is 17 amino acids long. V lost 4 bases, J lost 7 bases, and 19 bases stayed unmatched. Written as DNA, the CDR3 is TGTGCCAGCAGCTCTCTTTTTAGAATAGCGGGTGTGGATGAGCAGTACTTC. Amino acid sequence: CASSSLFRIAGVDEQYF.

This clonotype has only a few counts. The J gene is TRBJ2-1, the V gene TRBV6-5, with TRBD1 matching over 8 bases. This CDR3 spans 13 amino acids. The V gene end was trimmed by 8 bases and the J gene end by 7 bases; junction bases not matched to a gene: 7. Germline values: CDR1 MNHEY, CDR2 SVGAGI. CDR3 coding DNA: TGTGCCAGCGGACAGGGCTATTGGAATGAGCAGTTCTTC. Amino acid sequence: CASGQGYWNEQFF.

The CDR3 nucleotides are TGTGCCAGCAGCCGCCTGGGGAGGGTCCCCTACGAGCAGTACTTC. Translating it yields CASSRLGRVPYEQYF. The chain has TRBV12-1 and TRBJ2-7; the DNA was not compared with TRBD2, the D call given in the table. TRBV12-1 is termed a pseudogene. The CDR3 is made up of 15 amino acids.

V gene TRBV6-4 combines with J gene TRBJ1-5, with D possibly being TRBD1 (5 bases). There are 15 residues in the CDR3. The V end was cut by 6 bases, the J end by 2 bases, with 14 bases between. In germline, CDR1 is MRHNA, CDR2 SNTAGT. The CDR3 bases are TGTGCCAGCAGGCGGGACCCCGGGGGCAATCAGCCCCAGCATTTT. Translated: CASRRDPGGNQPQHF.

The chain employs TRBV10-3 and TRBJ2-2; a weak D match, TRBD2 (5 bases). Trimming shortened V by 7 bases and J by 6 bases, and 9 bases separated the two germline ends. This CDR3 has 12 residues. The germline CDR1 and CDR2 sequences are ENHRY and SYGVKD. The CDR3 nucleotides are TGTGCCATCATGGCAGCGGCCGGGGAGCTGTTTTTT. Protein sequence: CAIMAAAGELFF.

A note on this clonotype: The junction departs from the called germline gene at one end, perhaps through a read error. The chain employs TRBV11-2 and TRBJ1-4; D is uncertain. The CDR3 contains 14 residues. Germline assignment: CDR1 SGHAT and CDR2 FQNNGV. CDR3 bases: TGTGCCGGCAGCGTAGGTGGGATTTATGAAAAACTGTTTTTT. Encoded protein: CAGSVGGIYEKLFF.

J is TRBJ2-7 and V is TRBV7-2; D ambiguous. The CDR3 loop spans 14 amino acids. Germline CDR1 is SGHTA and CDR2 is FQGNSA. Trimming took off 1 base at V and 4 bases at J, with 11 bases between the two ends. The CDR3, as DNA: TGTGCCAGCAGCTTAGATCCGGTACGATACGAGCAGTACTTC. It specifies CASSLDPVRYEQYF.

This clonotype was counted once. The chain carries TRBV9 and TRBJ2-7, with 11 bases fitting TRBD2. CDR3 length: 14 residues. The V gene end was trimmed by 3 bases and the J gene end by 5 bases; junction bases not matched to a gene: 4. The germline V gene encodes CDR1 SGDLS and CDR2 YYNGEE. This CDR3 is CASSALAGGNEQYF. Written as DNA, the CDR3 is TGTGCCAGCAGCGCCCTAGCGGGAGGAAACGAGCAGTACTTC.